This T cell receptor (beta chain) was sequenced for a study of shared clonotypes between healthy human individuals (dated by TCRdb to the early 2020s). About the full investigation: A few men and a couple of women, aged 18 to 49 years, made up the cohort. For each donor, CD4 naive and CD4 memory were each given three plates, CD8 naive was given two plates, and CD8 memory was given one plate. To estimate repertoire size and how much clonotype sharing occurs between individuals, the study deeply sequenced the blood TCR repertoires of 5 or 6 healthy adults. Libraries were prepared and TCR repertoires were sequenced by different laboratories using diverse techniques, in order to increase sequencing depth and limit assay-specific biases. Per donor, leukapheresis produced somewhere between about 0.8 and 9 billion PBMCs.

General findings and caveats noted by the study authors: Naive subsets generally had larger estimated clonotype richness than memory subsets did. Clonotypes shared by all four sorted-subset donors showed higher generation probabilities than non-shared clonotypes. Across four donors, around 5% of naive CD4, over 3% of naive CD8, 2% to 2.5% of memory CD4, and 0.3% to 0.45% of memory CD8 clonotypes were shared. Because the study included only a small number of donors, the genetic and exposure-history diversity represented was limited. Rarefaction of sorted-subset datasets indicated incomplete sequencing despite the large sequencing depth. Only blood was sampled, and tissue TCR repertoires likely differ from those in blood. Pairwise subsampling indicated that sequencing depth was expected to affect the degree of clonotype sharing among donors.

CD8 naive samples consisted of CD45RO-negative cells that were positively selected for CCR7, yielding a CD45RA+CCR7+ population without TemRA cells. Donors were healthy HIV-negative adults with no recently reported acute infections or vaccinations. Only Caucasian adults living in Nashville, Tennessee, USA were represented among the donors. Blood was collected by leukapheresis, and PBMCs were isolated by Ficoll-Histopaque density gradient centrifugation and then cryopreserved in liquid nitrogen vapor phase. Analytical flow cytometry was used to check the purity and quantity of every magnetically sorted T cell population. Each sorted fraction had its genomic DNA isolated and then quantified by UV absorbance on a Nanodrop 2000c. Here V drops 3 bases and J drops 4 bases, and the junction holds 5 bases not matched to any gene. CDR1 SEHNR and CDR2 FQNEAQ are derived from the germline V gene (reference sequence). Including the terminal cysteine and phenylalanine, the CDR3 comprises 15 residues. This entry keeps only the CDR3 DNA: 45 bases, framed from base 1.

Using the deep immunoSEQ assay, TCR CDR3 regions were amplified from genomic DNA by multiplex PCR. Extracted genomic DNA from each cell subset was spread evenly across all wells of several immunoSEQ 96-well plates, with each plate serving as a replicate. Each replicate PCR for sorted subsets received around 0.2 ug genomic DNA, equal to roughly 30,000 T cell genomes. The purified libraries were quantified using a Qubit 3.0 fluorometer, sized with a Bioanalyzer 2100, and then quantified again using the KAPA Library Quantification kit. Every immunoSEQ 96-well plate was sequenced on a dedicated single-read 150-cycle Illumina NextSeq 550 flow cell. The authors' analysis ran thus. Because only junctional sequences without quality scores were contained in the immunoSEQ output, filtering matching that applied to full-length reads could not be performed. To assign V/J genes and CDR3, sequences were annotated using PyIR, a Python wrapper for IgBLAST v1.9, with IMGT germline references. Reads were removed for weak V/J assignments (E-value above 1e-6), missing CDR3, stop codons, out-of-frame junctions, or ambiguous translated residues. A V3J clonotype was defined by an identical inferred V gene, J gene, and CDR3 amino acid sequence. Percentage overlap between repertoires was computed as shared unique clonotypes divided by the size of the smaller repertoire. Repertoire richness was assessed with RTK rarefaction, the Chao1 estimator, and Recon v2.1 estimates of unobserved clonotypes. Generation probabilities for all TCRbeta clonotypes obtained by the gDNA method from several donors were computed using OLGA. TCRdb carries this immuneACCESS record with in-frame sequences only. Its versions omit some clonotypes, under half of them owing to an unresolved V gene in the studies checked, with the rest unexplained. The V and J calls and the clone size are those of that table, but D and trimming were determined from the DNA. Present in this sample are about 2 million clones, approximately 94% of which were seen just once. The ten most abundant clones make up 0.95% to 1.5% of the sample.

Concerning this clone itself: Its antigen is not yet known. The sample holds no much larger clone one base away, and base qualities are not on file. Other DNA sequences in this sample translate to the same CDR3.

Here the chain combines TRBV7-9 and TRBJ2-5; TRBD2 aligns with 10 central bases. Sample: naive CD8+ T cells sorted from blood. Read against the paper, the sample's cell subset or site label means: CD45RA+CCR7+. The origin of this receptor is a man aged 18 to 29 in good health. The CDR3 amino acid sequence is: CASSLVAGGGETQYF. The nucleotides read TGTGCCAGCAGCTTGGTAGCGGGAGGCGGAGAGACCCAGTACTTC.